Below are 32 T cell receptor beta chains sequenced from a single sample in a study of blood T cell repertoires in COVID-19. Method: immunoSEQ multiplex PCR; TCRdb's copy keeps in-frame clones and lacks some. Here the sample spans more than 65,000 clones, more than 75% being singletons. Sequencing was done on a sample of peripheral blood. These receptors originate from a woman aged 55-75 years with acute or convalescent COVID-19.

This chain uses TRBV20-1 with TRBJ1-1, with D hard to call. V was shortened by 5 bases and J by 7 bases, with 8 bases between the two germline ends. CDR1 is DFQATT and CDR2 is SNEGSKA in the germline V gene (reference sequence). This CDR3 comprises 10 residues. CDR3 in DNA: TGCAGTGCTGCCGCGTATGAAGCTTTCTTT. Its protein is CSAAAYEAFF.

The V gene is TRBV6-1, the J gene TRBJ1-5; D possibly corresponds to TRBD1 (5 bases). Deletions cut 3 bases from V and 16 bases from J, with 22 bases between. Germline CDR1 and CDR2: MNHNS and SASEGT. The CDR3 spans 14 residues. The DNA of the CDR3 is TGTGCCAGCAGTGAGACACCCGGGGGGGTACCAGAACATTTT. It yields the protein CASSETPGGVPEHF.

This clone was detected only a few times. The V and J genes are TRBV3-1 (or the pseudogene TRBV3-2) and TRBJ1-5; D is perhaps TRBD1 (6 bases). V lost 3 bases and J 0 bases, leaving 9 bases between the germline ends. The CDR3 has 15 amino acids. Germline values: CDR1 LGHDT, CDR2 YNNKEL (reference sequence). The CDR3: CASSQDSTSNQPQHF. The CDR3 DNA reads TGTGCCAGCAGCCAGGACAGCACTAGCAATCAGCCCCAGCATTTT.

The J gene is TRBJ2-7, the V gene TRBV7-6, with a weak D call TRBD1 (5 bases). Trimming removed 1 base from V and 0 bases from J, with 10 bases in between. The germline V gene has CDR1 SGHVS and CDR2 FNYEAQ. The CDR3 sequence is 15 residues long. The CDR3 reads CASSLDSRVSYEQYF. The CDR3 DNA reads as TGTGCCAGCAGCTTAGATTCCAGGGTCTCCTACGAGCAGTACTTC.

Comments on this clone: A much more abundant neighbour one base away suggests this may be a read error. The gene calls are TRBV7-9 and TRBJ1-6; D perhaps matches TRBD1 (6 bases). The CDR3 has 14 amino acids. Germline CDR1 SEHNR, CDR2 FQNEAQ (reference sequence). V was shortened by 3 bases and J by 7 bases, with 10 bases between the two germline ends. The CDR3 loop reads CASSLAGVNSPLHF. In DNA, the CDR3 is TGTGCCAGCAGCTTGGCAGGGGTAAATTCACCCCTCCACTTT.

This sequence joins TRBV12-3 or TRBV12-4 and TRBJ2-2; the D gene is possibly TRBD2 (6 bases). This CDR3 comprises 12 residues. Trimming cost V 5 bases and J 5 bases, with 6 bases left between them. This CDR3 reads CASSRGTGELFF. The CDR3, as DNA: TGTGCCAGCAGTCGGGGGACCGGGGAGCTGTTTTTT.

This chain links TRBV6-5 with TRBJ1-1; no firm D call. The CDR3 is 14 amino acids. Germline V CDR1 and CDR2: MNHEY, SVGAGI. Trimming removed 8 bases from V and 11 bases from J, with 24 bases in between. The CDR3 coding sequence is TGTGCCAGCCGTACTCCGACTGACGGAGCTCGCGCTTTCTTT. Protein: CASRTPTDGARAFF.

J is TRBJ1-2 and V is TRBV5-1; no definite D call. CDR3 size: 13 residues. Germline V gene lookup returns CDR1 SGHRS and CDR2 YFSETQ. The germline V and J ends were trimmed by 0 bases and 3 bases, with 6 bases remaining between them. The CDR3 region is CASSLDSYYGYTF. The CDR3 DNA follows: TGCGCCAGCAGCTTGGACAGCTACTATGGCTACACCTTC.

The chain has TRBV10-3 and TRBJ1-2; 8 bases agree with TRBD1. Germline V gene sequence: CDR1 ENHRY, CDR2 SYGVKD. This CDR3 region has 13 residues. V lost 6 bases to trimming and J lost 7 bases; unmatched junction nucleotides: 7. The CDR3, as DNA: TGTGCCATCAGGGAGGGACAGGTGCCTGGCTACACCTTC. It yields the protein CAIREGQVPGYTF.

This clone was counted between two and nine times. V and J are TRBV5-4 and TRBJ2-3; a weak D match, TRBD2 (5 bases). This CDR3 comprises 16 residues. From germline, CDR1 is SGHNT and CDR2 YYREEE (reference sequence). V gave up 1 base and J gave up 2 bases, with 14 bases separating them. As DNA, the CDR3 is TGTGCCAGCAGCTTGAACCCGGGATGGGACACAGATACGCAGTATTTT. Its protein is CASSLNPGWDTDTQYF.

The rearrangement uses TRBV5-4 and TRBJ1-1, with 7 nucleotides matching TRBD1. The CDR3 spans 14 residues. Per the germline V gene, CDR1 is SGHNT and CDR2 is YYREEE (reference sequence). V trimming: 4 bases; J trimming: 3 bases; junction bases outside the gene matches: 6. CDR3: CASSPNRGDTEAFF. Here the CDR3 DNA reads TGTGCCAGCAGCCCTAACAGGGGTGACACTGAAGCTTTCTTT.

This clone was recorded once. The gene calls are TRBV15 and TRBJ1-1; the match to TRBD1 covers 7 bases. Germline V lookup: CDR1 LNHNV, CDR2 YYDKDF (reference sequence). The V gene end was trimmed by 3 bases and the J gene end by 1 base; junction bases not matched to a gene: 8. This CDR3 contains 16 residues. The CDR3 DNA reads as TGTGCCACCAGCAGGGGACCCGGGACAGAGAACACTGAAGCTTTCTTT. Protein product: CATSRGPGTENTEAFF.

This chain uses TRBV5-6 with TRBJ1-2, with 8 bases aligning to TRBD1. Germline CDR1 reads SGHDT; CDR2 reads YYEEEE. V gave up 0 bases and J gave up 6 bases; unmatched junction bases: 4. The CDR3 covers 14 residues. The CDR3 DNA reads TGTGCCAGCAGCTTGGATCCAGGGGGCGATGGCTACACCTTC. Residues: CASSLDPGGDGYTF.

The V gene is TRBV21-1, the J gene TRBJ2-2; TRBD2, the D gene given by the table, was not confirmed from the DNA. TRBV21-1 is a documented pseudogene. This CDR3 has 18 amino acids. This CDR3 reads CASSKVHPGEEGTGELFF. Here the CDR3 DNA reads TGTGCCAGCAGCAAAGTTCATCCTGGGGAGGAAGGCACCGGGGAGCTGTTTTTT.

V gene TRBV7-3 combines with J gene TRBJ2-2; 7 bases fit TRBD2. This CDR3 region has 13 residues. The germline V gene encodes CDR1 SGHTA and CDR2 FQGTGA. The J segment lost 6 bases and the V segment lost 5 bases, leaving 3 bases of the junction unmatched. The CDR3 DNA is TGTGCCAGCAGCCAAGGACTAGCCGGGGAGCTGTTTTTT. As protein: CASSQGLAGELFF.

The chain joins TRBV6-1 to TRBJ1-6; the match to TRBD1 covers 9 bases. Trimming took 3 bases from V and 7 from J; bases not matched to a gene: 4. This CDR3 has 15 amino acids. The germline gives CDR1 MNHNS, CDR2 SASEGT. The CDR3 DNA follows: TGTGCCAGCAGTGAGGGACAGGGCATGAATTCACCCCTCCACTTT. This translates into CASSEGQGMNSPLHF.

The chain joins TRBV6-2 or TRBV6-3 to TRBJ2-5; tentatively, D is TRBD2 (7 bases). Trimming stripped 0 bases from V and 7 bases from J, with 12 bases between. Germline V CDR1 and CDR2: MNHEY, SVGEGT. The CDR3 is 14 residues long. DNA of the CDR3: TGTGCCAGCAGTTACTCCGGGGGGCTAGGGACCCAGTACTTC. It encodes CASSYSGGLGTQYF.

The CDR3 DNA follows: TGTGCCAGTAGTTTTACAGGGGTCCCCTCCTACGAGCAGTACTTC. The encoded protein is CASSFTGVPSYEQYF. This rearrangement joins TRBV19 to TRBJ2-7; 7 positions agree with TRBD1. V gave up 5 bases and J gave up 0 bases; unmatched junction bases: 7. CDR1 is LNHDA and CDR2 is SQIVND in the germline V gene (reference sequence). This CDR3 spans 15 amino acids.

The chain couples TRBV7-9 to TRBJ1-4, with TRBD1 identical over 7 bases. The CDR3 runs 15 residues. Per germline, CDR1 SEHNR and CDR2 FQNEAQ (reference sequence). With 3 bases clipped from V and 2 bases from J, the junction kept 3 bases outside the gene matches. The CDR3 DNA follows: TGTGCCAGCAGCTTCACAGGGGTTACTAATGAAAAACTGTTTTTT. This gives the protein CASSFTGVTNEKLFF.

The V call is TRBV18, the J call TRBJ1-1; 7 bases line up with TRBD1. Germline CDR1 is KGHSH and CDR2 is LQKENI. V dropped 5 bases and J dropped 7; count of bases not matched to a gene: 7. The CDR3 is made up of 13 amino acids. The CDR3, as DNA: TGTGCCAGCTCATTCGAAGGGGGCCGTGAAGCTTTCTTT. Protein sequence: CASSFEGGREAFF. The full variable domain, with the rest looked up from reference TRBV18 and TRBJ1-1, is NAGVMQNPRHLVRRRGQEARLRCSPMKGHSHVYWYRQLPEEGLKFMVYLQKENIIDESGMPKERFSAEFPKEGPSILRIQQVVRGDSAAYFCASSFEGGREAFFGQGTRLTVV.

V and J are TRBV5-1 and TRBJ2-7; D ambiguous. Germline-derived CDR1 and CDR2 are SGHRS and YFSETQ. This CDR3 has 14 amino acids. With 0 bases removed from V and 5 bases from J, the gap between germline ends came to 12 bases. DNA of the CDR3: TGCGCCAGCAGCTTGGGAACCGTCGGTCACGAGCAGTACTTC. Amino acid sequence: CASSLGTVGHEQYF.

This clone was observed once. The chain joins TRBV19 to TRBJ2-7; the D gene is possibly TRBD1 (6 bases). Trimming took off 6 bases at V and 2 bases at J, with 14 bases between the two ends. Germline CDR1 and CDR2: LNHDA and SQIVND (reference sequence). CDR3 length equals 14 residues. DNA for the CDR3: TGTGCCAGTAGGACAGGATCATTTCCCTACGAGCAGTACTTC. Its translation: CASRTGSFPYEQYF.

The chain is built from TRBV6-5 and TRBJ1-1; TRBD1 might be the D (5 bases). The CDR3 has 15 residues. The germline V gene has CDR1 MNHEY and CDR2 SVGAGI. Trimming shortened V by 2 bases and J by 0 bases, and 10 bases separated the two germline ends. CDR3 bases: TGTGCCAGCAGTTACATTGGGGGGTTGAACACTGAAGCTTTCTTT. This translates into CASSYIGGLNTEAFF.

This chain uses TRBV14 with TRBJ1-4, with D possibly TRBD1 on 6 matching bases. This CDR3 is 17 amino acids long. With 4 bases removed from V and 0 bases from J, the gap between germline ends came to 15 bases. Germline V lookup: CDR1 SGHDN, CDR2 FVKESK. CDR3 in DNA: TGTGCCAGCAGCCCCCTGGGGGGGGCGGCAACTAATGAAAAACTGTTTTTT. Protein: CASSPLGGAATNEKLFF.

The chain combines TRBV10-3 with TRBJ1-4; 7 bases line up with TRBD1. Germline CDR1 is ENHRY and CDR2 is SYGVKD. There are 14 residues in the CDR3. The junction had 7 bases not matched to a gene; V was cut back by 10 bases and J by 2 bases. The DNA of the CDR3 is TGTGCCACCGCTGGGACAGTTACTAATGAAAAACTGTTTTTT. Translation gives CATAGTVTNEKLFF.

The chain couples TRBV19 to TRBJ1-5; D is unresolved. V shed 6 bases and J shed 0 bases, with 6 bases lying between them. This CDR3 contains 13 residues. Germline V CDR1 and CDR2: LNHDA, SQIVND (reference sequence). CDR3 region: CASRRDSNQPQHF. Here the CDR3 DNA reads TGTGCCAGTAGGCGAGATAGCAATCAGCCCCAGCATTTT.

The J gene is TRBJ2-7, the V gene TRBV5-4; TRBD1 matches at 9 bases. The CDR3 covers 16 residues. Germline CDR1 SGHNT, CDR2 YYREEE (reference sequence). The ends lost 3 bases at V and 2 bases at J; junction bases unmatched: 9. CDR3 loop: CASSSWRTGVAYEQYF. CDR3 DNA: TGTGCCAGCAGCTCCTGGAGGACAGGGGTGGCCTACGAGCAGTACTTC.

The chain links TRBV6-2 or TRBV6-3 to TRBJ1-5; D is undetermined. Per the germline V gene, CDR1 is MNHEY and CDR2 is SVGEGT. V lost 0 bases and J 0 bases, leaving 12 bases between the germline ends. CDR3 size: 17 residues. CDR3 sequence (DNA): TGTGCCAGCAGTTACTCGATCGAGAGGTATAGCAATCAGCCCCAGCATTTT. It encodes CASSYSIERYSNQPQHF.

The rearrangement uses TRBV27 and TRBJ2-3; TRBD1 is a possible D gene (5 bases). Trimming took 2 bases from V and 1 from J, leaving 10 bases between them. Germline V gene sequence: CDR1 MNHEY, CDR2 SMNVEV (reference sequence). The CDR3 is 15 amino acids. In DNA, the CDR3 is TGTGCCAGCAGTTTAAGGGGCCCCCGCACAGATACGCAGTATTTT. Translating gives CASSLRGPRTDTQYF.

The rearrangement joins TRBV5-5 to TRBJ1-5; possibly TRBD1 for D (5 bases). V lost 4 bases and J lost 4, with 12 bases in between. Germline CDR1 reads SGHKS; CDR2 reads YYEKEE (reference sequence). The CDR3 is 14 residues long. In DNA, the CDR3 is TGTGCCAGCAGCCCCTACGGGGGGAATCAGCCCCAGCATTTT. Protein: CASSPYGGNQPQHF. Variable domain in full (rest from reference TRBV5-5 and TRBJ1-5): DAGVTQSPTHLIKTRGQQVTLRCSPISGHKSVSWYQQVLGQGPQFIFQYYEKEERGRGNFPDRFSARQFPNYSSELNVNALLLGDSALYLCASSPYGGNQPQHFGDGTRLSIL.

The chain is built from TRBV2 and TRBJ2-7, with unresolved D. The germline gives CDR1 SNHLY, CDR2 FYNNEI. The CDR3 sequence is 11 residues long. Trimming left V 6 bases short and J 4 bases short, with 7 bases between. CDR3 loop: CASSPQYEQYF. The CDR3 DNA follows: TGTGCCAGCAGCCCCCAGTACGAGCAGTACTTC. Full variable domain (remainder filled in from reference TRBV2 and TRBJ2-7): EPEVTQTPSHQVTQMGQEVILRCVPISNHLYFYWYRQILGQKVEFLVSFYNNEISEKSEIFDDQFSVERPDGSNFTLKIRSTKLEDSAMYFCASSPQYEQYFGPGTRLTVT.

V gene TRBV12-3 or TRBV12-4 combines with J gene TRBJ1-5; unclear D gene. V was clipped by 8 bases and J by 4 bases, with 12 bases between them. The CDR3 contains 13 residues. CDR3 sequence reads: CASAQARNQPQHF. Here the CDR3 DNA reads TGTGCCAGCGCGCAGGCGCGTAATCAGCCCCAGCATTTT.